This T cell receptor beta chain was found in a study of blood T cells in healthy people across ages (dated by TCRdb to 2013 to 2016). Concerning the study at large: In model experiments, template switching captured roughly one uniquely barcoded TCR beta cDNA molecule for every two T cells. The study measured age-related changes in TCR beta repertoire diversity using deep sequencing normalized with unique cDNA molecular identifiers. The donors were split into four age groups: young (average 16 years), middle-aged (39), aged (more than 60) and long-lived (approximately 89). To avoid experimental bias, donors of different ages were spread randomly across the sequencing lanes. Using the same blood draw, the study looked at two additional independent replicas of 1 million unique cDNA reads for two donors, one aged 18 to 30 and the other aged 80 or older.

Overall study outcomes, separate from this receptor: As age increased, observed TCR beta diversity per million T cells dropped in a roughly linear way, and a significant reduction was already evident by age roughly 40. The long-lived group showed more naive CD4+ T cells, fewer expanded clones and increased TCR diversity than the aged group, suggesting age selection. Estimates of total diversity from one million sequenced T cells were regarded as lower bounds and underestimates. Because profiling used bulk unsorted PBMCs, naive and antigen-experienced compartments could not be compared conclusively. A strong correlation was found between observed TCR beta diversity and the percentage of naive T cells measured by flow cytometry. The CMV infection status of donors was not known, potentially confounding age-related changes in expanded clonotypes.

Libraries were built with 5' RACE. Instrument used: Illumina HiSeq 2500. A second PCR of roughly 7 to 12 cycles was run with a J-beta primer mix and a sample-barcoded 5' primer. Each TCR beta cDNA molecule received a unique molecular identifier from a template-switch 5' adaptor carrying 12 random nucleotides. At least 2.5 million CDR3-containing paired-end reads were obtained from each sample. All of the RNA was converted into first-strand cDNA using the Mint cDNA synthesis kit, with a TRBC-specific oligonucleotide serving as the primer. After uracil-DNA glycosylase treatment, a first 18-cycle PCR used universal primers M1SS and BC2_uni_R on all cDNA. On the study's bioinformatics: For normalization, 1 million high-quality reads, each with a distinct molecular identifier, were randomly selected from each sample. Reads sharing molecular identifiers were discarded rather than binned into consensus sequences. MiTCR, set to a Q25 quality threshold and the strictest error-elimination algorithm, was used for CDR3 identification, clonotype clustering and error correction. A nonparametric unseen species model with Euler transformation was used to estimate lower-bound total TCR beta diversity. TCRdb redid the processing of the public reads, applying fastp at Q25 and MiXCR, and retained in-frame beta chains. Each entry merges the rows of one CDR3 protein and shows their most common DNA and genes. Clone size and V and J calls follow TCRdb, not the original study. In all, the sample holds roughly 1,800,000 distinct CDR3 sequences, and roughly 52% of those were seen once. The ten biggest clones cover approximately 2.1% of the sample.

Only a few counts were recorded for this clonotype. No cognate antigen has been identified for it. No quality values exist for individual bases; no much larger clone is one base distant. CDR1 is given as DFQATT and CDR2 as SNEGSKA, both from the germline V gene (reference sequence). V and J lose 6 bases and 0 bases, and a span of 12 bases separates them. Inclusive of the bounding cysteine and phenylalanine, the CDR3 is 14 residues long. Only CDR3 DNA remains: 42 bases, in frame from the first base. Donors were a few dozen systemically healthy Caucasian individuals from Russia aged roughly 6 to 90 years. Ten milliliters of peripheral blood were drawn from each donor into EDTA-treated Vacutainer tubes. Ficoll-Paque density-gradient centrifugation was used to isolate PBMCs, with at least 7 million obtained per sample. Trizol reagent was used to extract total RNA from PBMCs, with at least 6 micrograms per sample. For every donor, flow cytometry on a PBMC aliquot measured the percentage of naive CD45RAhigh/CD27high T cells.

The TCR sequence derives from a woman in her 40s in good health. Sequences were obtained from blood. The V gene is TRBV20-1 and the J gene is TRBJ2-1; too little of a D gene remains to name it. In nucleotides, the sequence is TGCAGTGCCAATGATAAGAGCTCCTACAATGAGCAGTTCTTC. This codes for CSANDKSSYNEQFF.